The present entry profiles one T cell receptor (beta chain) with its context. This record belongs to a study of control samples from healthy donors and cancer patients. Per germline, CDR1 LNHDA and CDR2 SQIVND (reference sequence). The length of the CDR3 is 14 residues. V shed 5 bases and J shed 6 bases, with 14 bases lying between them. The repertoire was sequenced with immunoSEQ multiplex PCR; TCRdb's copy has only in-frame clones and lacks some. Of roughly 58,000 clones listed, roughly 86% were seen once; the top ten hold approximately 11%. The specimen sequenced was PBMCs. The V and J genes are TRBV19 and TRBJ2-1; TRBD2 is a possible D gene (5 bases). This receptor was obtained from a woman aged 55-70 years with lung cancer. The CDR3 loop is CASSALTRGNEQFF. The CDR3 nucleotides are TGTGCCAGTAGTGCCCTGACACGGGGCAATGAGCAGTTCTTC.